The T cell receptor beta chain described here comes from a study of regulatory T cells in long-lasting Graves disease. Concerning this clonotype: Its antigen remains unknown.

Described time point: newly diagnosed GD, antithyroid drugs for less than 3 months. PBMC-derived RNA was used for the TCR library. The study, taken as a whole, reports: Persistent disease was associated with favored TRBV28 usage and with favored use of TRBJ1-2 and TRBJ2-5. Rather than thyroid tissue, only peripheral blood underwent study.

The TCR beta library used iRepertoire HTBI primers with Arm-PCR amplification of CDR3. One entry per CDR3 protein results from TCRdb running MiXCR on the multiplex PCR reads. The table lists hundreds of thousands of distinct CDR3 sequences, about 14% of them singletons. The CDR3 consists of 15 residues. The J segment lost 9 bases and the V segment lost 0 bases, leaving 7 bases of the junction unmatched. Per germline, CDR1 SGHRS and CDR2 YFSETQ. This same sample was also taken into another study, of T cells in Graves' hyperthyroidism and ophthalmopathy. From that study: The HTBI primer set was used in a first-round RT-PCR of the TCR CDR3.

The receptor was derived from a man aged 30 to 45 with Graves disease. The sequencing used peripheral blood mononuclear cells (PBMCs), collected at new diagnosis, from a patient treated with antithyroid drugs. The chain employs TRBV5-1 and TRBJ2-7, with TRBD1 matching 12 bases. CDR3 in DNA: TGCGCCAGCAGCTTGGAAGGGACAGGGGGCGATGGGCAGTACTTC. Protein sequence: CASSLEGTGGDGQYF. The full variable domain, its missing parts supplied by reference TRBV5-1 and TRBJ2-7, is KAGVTQTPRYLIKTRGQQVTLSCSPISGHRSVSWYQQTPGQGLQFLFEYFSETQRNKGNFPGRFSGRQFSNSRSEMNVSTLELGDSALYLCASSLEGTGGDGQYFGPGTRLTVT.